One and the same sample provided the 31 T cell receptor beta chains below, sequenced in a study of PD-L1 blockade in urothelial cancer. Produced via immunoSEQ multiplex PCR; TCRdb's table is partial and in-frame only. In the table there are 45,000 or so clones, roughly 82% of which are singletons. The sample consisted of PBMCs, taken around atezolizumab (anti-PD-L1) treatment. These receptors were taken from an older man with urothelial cancer.

The rearrangement links TRBV28 to TRBJ2-1; TRBD2 matches 9 bases. With 7 bases clipped from V and 4 bases from J, the junction kept 5 bases outside the gene matches. The germline V gene encodes CDR1 MDHEN and CDR2 SYDVKM. The CDR3 has 14 amino acids. Written as DNA, the CDR3 is TGTGCCAGCACTGTGACTAGCGGATACAATGAGCAGTTCTTC. The encoded protein is CASTVTSGYNEQFF.

The chain recombines TRBV2 with TRBJ2-2, with 8 nucleotides matching TRBD1. Germline V gives CDR1 SNHLY, CDR2 FYNNEI. CDR3 size: 16 residues. J gave up 1 base and V 7 bases, and 8 bases lay outside the gene matches. CDR3 sequence reads: CASKRGTGGNTGELFF. The CDR3 DNA follows: TGTGCCAGCAAAAGGGGAACAGGGGGGAACACCGGGGAGCTGTTTTTT. The whole variable domain, remainder taken from reference TRBV2 and TRBJ2-2, is EPEVTQTPSHQVTQMGQEVILRCVPISNHLYFYWYRQILGQKVEFLVSFYNNEISEKSEIFDDQFSVERPDGSNFTLKIRSTKLEDSAMYFCASKRGTGGNTGELFFGEGSRLTVL.

This rearrangement joins TRBV5-1 to TRBJ1-5, with TRBD1 matching over 7 bases. J lost 4 bases, V lost 0 bases, and 4 bases had no gene match. The length of the CDR3 is 15 residues. Germline CDR1 reads SGHRS; CDR2 reads YFSETQ. CDR3 sequence: CASSLGSGGNQPQHF. Written as DNA, the CDR3 is TGCGCCAGCAGCTTGGGGTCAGGGGGTAATCAGCCCCAGCATTTT.

V and J are TRBV6-6 and TRBJ2-5, with 9 bases fitting TRBD1. The CDR3 contains 15 residues. V shed 8 bases and J 4 bases; nucleotides not matched to a gene: 11. Germline V gives CDR1 MNHNY, CDR2 SVGAGI (reference sequence). For the CDR3, the DNA is TGTGCCAGCGCTTTATCAACAGGGGGCTTAGAGACCCAGTACTTC. Protein sequence: CASALSTGGLETQYF.

The genes are TRBV19 and TRBJ1-4; D unresolved. Deletions cut 3 bases from V and 4 bases from J, with 12 bases between. Germline CDR1 LNHDA, CDR2 SQIVND (reference sequence). The CDR3 sequence is 15 residues long. As DNA, the CDR3 is TGTGCCAGTAGTATCTCGGACGGACTTAATGAAAAACTGTTTTTT. It is translated as CASSISDGLNEKLFF.

This sequence joins TRBV5-8 and TRBJ2-6, with 9 nucleotides matching TRBD1. Trimming took 2 bases from V and 4 from J; bases not matched to a gene: 7. The CDR3 runs 17 residues. Germline V gene lookup returns CDR1 SGHTS and CDR2 YDEGEE. Written as DNA, the CDR3 is TGTGCCAGCAGCTTTAACAGGGGGCAAGCGGGGGCCAACGTCCTGACTTTC. Amino acid sequence: CASSFNRGQAGANVLTF.

The chain links TRBV5-1 to TRBJ2-7; weak D call: TRBD2 (5 bases). V was trimmed by 4 bases and J by 0 bases, leaving 14 bases between them. Looked up from germline, CDR1 is SGHRS and CDR2 is YFSETQ. The CDR3 is 15 amino acids. The DNA for the CDR3 is TGCGCCAGCAGCCAGCGCCAAGGGAGCTCCTACGAGCAGTACTTC. As protein: CASSQRQGSSYEQYF.

This CDR3 is CASRASDYNEQFF. The CDR3 DNA reads TGCGCCAGCAGGGCTAGCGACTACAATGAGCAGTTCTTC. This rearrangement joins TRBV5-1 to TRBJ2-1; D is perhaps TRBD2 (6 bases). Between the trimmed V and J ends, which lost 5 bases and 3 bases, there was a span of 9 bases. The CDR3 runs to 13 residues. Germline V gives CDR1 SGHRS, CDR2 YFSETQ.

The chain links TRBV6-1 to TRBJ1-1, with TRBD1 identical over 8 bases. The germline gives CDR1 MNHNS, CDR2 SASEGT. Losses at the gene ends were 5 bases for V and 5 bases for J; bases not matched to a gene: 10. The CDR3 is made up of 15 amino acids. The CDR3 protein is CASSSPDRAWTEAFF. In nucleotides, the CDR3 is TGTGCCAGCAGTTCACCGGACAGGGCGTGGACTGAAGCTTTCTTT.

The V and J genes are TRBV5-1 and TRBJ2-5; 7 positions agree with TRBD2. Germline CDR1 SGHRS, CDR2 YFSETQ. Unmatched junction bases numbered 11, after V lost 1 base and J lost 2 bases. The CDR3 sequence is 17 residues long. The CDR3 here is CASSLPNRAGPQETQYF. As DNA, the CDR3 is TGCGCCAGCAGCTTGCCGAATCGAGCGGGGCCTCAAGAGACCCAGTACTTC.

The genes are TRBV19 and TRBJ2-6, with unresolved D. Per germline, CDR1 LNHDA and CDR2 SQIVND (reference sequence). Trimming stripped 4 bases from V and 2 bases from J, with 9 bases between. CDR3 size: 15 residues. In DNA form, the CDR3 reads TGTGCCAGTAGTAAACAGACCCCTGGGGCCAACGTCCTGACTTTC. As protein: CASSKQTPGANVLTF.

CDR3 sequence (DNA): TGTGCCAGCAGCTTCGACATCTACGAGCAGTACTTC. Its translation: CASSFDIYEQYF. V is TRBV5-4 and J is TRBJ2-7, with unresolved D. The CDR3 sequence is 12 residues long. The germline V gene has CDR1 SGHNT and CDR2 YYREEE (reference sequence). V lost 2 bases to trimming and J lost 3 bases, with 6 bases between them.

This clone was detected only a few times. The rearrangement links TRBV5-5 to TRBJ1-1, with 9 bases that match TRBD1. J gave up 8 bases and V 4 bases, and 6 bases lay outside the gene matches. This CDR3 has 13 amino acids. Germline V lookup: CDR1 SGHKS, CDR2 YYEKEE (reference sequence). CDR3 sequence (DNA): TGTGCCAGCAGCCAGGACAGGGGTCGGGAAGCTTTCTTT. Its translation: CASSQDRGREAFF. Full variable domain (missing parts from reference TRBV5-5 and TRBJ1-1): DAGVTQSPTHLIKTRGQQVTLRCSPISGHKSVSWYQQVLGQGPQFIFQYYEKEERGRGNFPDRFSARQFPNYSSELNVNALLLGDSALYLCASSQDRGREAFFGQGTRLTVV.

A remark on this clone: Different DNA sequences within this sample yield the same CDR3. The chain is built from TRBV2 and TRBJ2-7; the match to TRBD1 covers 8 bases. After removal of 4 bases from V and 4 bases from J, the junction contained 0 bases not matched to a gene. Per germline, CDR1 SNHLY and CDR2 FYNNEI. The CDR3 loop spans 12 amino acids. CDR3 sequence: CASSGTGYEQYF. The CDR3 nucleotides are TGTGCCAGCAGTGGGACAGGGTACGAGCAGTACTTC.

This clone has a handful of counts. The rearrangement uses TRBV27 and TRBJ1-2, with TRBD1 matching 9 bases. The CDR3 is 15 amino acids. The ends lost 3 bases at V and 4 bases at J; junction bases unmatched: 6. In germline, CDR1 is MNHEY, CDR2 SMNVEV (reference sequence). The CDR3 sequence: CASSLAGQGPYGYTF. In nucleotides, the CDR3 is TGTGCCAGCAGTTTGGCTGGACAGGGGCCCTATGGCTACACCTTC.

This chain joins TRBV5-8 and TRBJ2-7; 8 bases are shared with TRBD2. V trimming: 1 base; J trimming: 5 bases; junction bases outside the gene matches: 8. The CDR3 consists of 15 residues. The germline CDR1 and CDR2 sequences are SGHTS and YDEGEE. This chain's CDR3 is CASSLPGGGLDEQYF. The CDR3 nucleotides read TGTGCCAGCAGCTTGCCCGGGGGGGGTCTCGACGAGCAGTACTTC.

The J gene is TRBJ1-4, the V gene TRBV5-1; 9 bases fit TRBD1. CDR1 is SGHRS, CDR2 YFSETQ, per germline. The V gene end was trimmed by 4 bases and the J gene end by 7 bases; junction bases not matched to a gene: 11. This CDR3 is 16 amino acids long. CDR3 amino acids: CASSQLQGAPFEKLFF. The CDR3 region has the DNA TGCGCCAGCAGCCAACTACAGGGGGCGCCCTTTGAAAAACTGTTTTTT.

This chain joins TRBV7-3 and TRBJ2-1; D might be TRBD2 (5 bases). CDR1 is SGHTA, CDR2 FQGTGA, per germline. Trimming shortened V by 1 base and J by 6 bases, and 16 bases separated the two germline ends. This CDR3 has 16 residues. CDR3 nucleotides: TGTGCCAGCAGCTTAAATTCATATGGGAGTCGCAATGAGCAGTTCTTC. Translated, it gives CASSLNSYGSRNEQFF. Filled out from reference TRBV7-3 and TRBJ2-1, the complete variable domain reads GAGVSQTPSNKVTEKGKYVELRCDPISGHTALYWYRQSLGQGPEFLIYFQGTGAADDSGLPNDRFFAVRPEGSVSTLKIQRTERGDSAVYLCASSLNSYGSRNEQFFGPGTRLTVL.

The rearrangement links TRBV9 to TRBJ2-3; D is undetermined. V gave up 0 bases and J gave up 0 bases, with 5 bases separating them. The V gene's germline CDR1 is SGDLS and CDR2 YYNGEE. CDR3 length equals 14 residues. The CDR3 nucleotides read TGTGCCAGCAGCGTAGCCGTTAGCACAGATACGCAGTATTTT. The encoded protein is CASSVAVSTDTQYF.

For the CDR3, the DNA is TGCGCCAGCAGTCGAGCGACCGAGCACGGGGAGCTGTTTTTT. It translates to CASSRATEHGELFF. This chain connects TRBV5-1 to TRBJ2-2, with D unclear. This CDR3 contains 14 residues. V lost 5 bases to trimming and J lost 7 bases, with 15 bases between them. Germline V gene lookup returns CDR1 SGHRS and CDR2 YFSETQ.

V and J are TRBV9 and TRBJ1-1; a possible D gene is TRBD1 (6 bases). The CDR3 spans 13 residues. Germline V gene sequence: CDR1 SGDLS, CDR2 YYNGEE. The V end lost 0 bases, the J end lost 7 bases, and 10 bases lay between the germline ends. The CDR3 spells CASSVAGAGEAFF. CDR3 DNA: TGTGCCAGCAGCGTAGCAGGGGCCGGTGAAGCTTTCTTT.

The V and J genes are TRBV7-9 and TRBJ2-1; D not certain. Trimming removed 5 bases at V and 7 bases at J, with 9 bases between. Per the germline V gene, CDR1 is SEHNR and CDR2 is FQNEAQ (reference sequence). CDR3 length equals 12 residues. CDR3 nucleotide sequence: TGTGCCAGCAGCCGAGACTGGAATGAGCAGTTCTTC. Protein product: CASSRDWNEQFF. Combining the CDR3 with reference TRBV7-9 and TRBJ2-1 gives the whole variable domain DTGVSQNPRHKITKRGQNVTFRCDPISEHNRLYWYRQTLGQGPEFLTYFQNEAQLEKSRLLSDRFSAERPKGSFSTLEIQRTEQGDSAMYLCASSRDWNEQFFGPGTRLTVL.

The rearrangement uses TRBV11-2 and TRBJ2-1; no reliable D call. The CDR3 consists of 12 residues. Germline V gene sequence: CDR1 SGHAT, CDR2 FQNNGV. Trimming took 5 bases from V and 7 from J, leaving 9 bases between them. CDR3: CASSAQENEQFF. The DNA of the CDR3 is TGTGCCAGCAGCGCCCAAGAGAATGAGCAGTTCTTC.

This chain joins TRBV9 and TRBJ2-3; 7 bases are a match to TRBD1. After removal of 3 bases from V and 0 bases from J, the junction contained 7 bases not matched to a gene. Germline values: CDR1 SGDLS, CDR2 YYNGEE. This CDR3 region has 16 residues. CDR3 loop: CASSAALGQSTDTQYF. DNA of the CDR3: TGTGCCAGCAGCGCGGCTCTGGGACAGAGCACAGATACGCAGTATTTT.

This chain links TRBV4-2 with TRBJ2-2; 8 nucleotides align to TRBD2. The ends lost 4 bases at V and 7 bases at J; junction bases unmatched: 11. The CDR3 has 16 amino acids. Germline V gives CDR1 LGHNA, CDR2 YNFKEQ. The CDR3 loop is CASSPTSGSEGGELFF. The CDR3 DNA follows: TGTGCCAGCAGCCCTACAAGCGGGAGTGAAGGCGGGGAGCTGTTTTTT.

This clone was seen repeatedly, ten times or more. The chain uses TRBV7-3 and TRBJ2-1; 9 bases are a match to TRBD2. This CDR3 region has 14 residues. J lost 13 bases, V lost 0 bases, and 7 bases had no gene match. Germline loops: CDR1 SGHTA, CDR2 FQGTGA. The CDR3 region is CASSLTGGRADQFF. The CDR3 bases are TGTGCCAGCAGCTTAACAGGCGGGAGGGCCGATCAGTTCTTC.

The rearrangement uses TRBV5-1 and TRBJ2-1; the match to TRBD2 covers 9 bases. The CDR3 contains 15 residues. Germline assignment: CDR1 SGHRS and CDR2 YFSETQ. V gave up 4 bases and J gave up 5 bases; unmatched junction bases: 7. The CDR3: CASSPEGTSHNEQFF. The CDR3, as DNA: TGCGCCAGCAGCCCCGAAGGGACTAGCCACAATGAGCAGTTCTTC.

This chain uses TRBV11-3 with TRBJ2-3; 7 bases are shared with TRBD1. Germline CDR1 is SGHNT and CDR2 is YENEEA. Losses at the gene ends were 5 bases for V and 6 bases for J; bases not matched to a gene: 8. The CDR3 has 14 residues. DNA for the CDR3: TGTGCCAGCAGCCAACGGGACAGCATGGATACGCAGTATTTT. Translating gives CASSQRDSMDTQYF. The variable domain in full, with the rest retrieved from reference TRBV11-3 and TRBJ2-3, is EAGVVQSPRYKIIEKKQPVAFWCNPISGHNTLYWYLQNLGQGPELLIRYENEEAVDDSQLPKDRFSAERLKGVDSTLKIQPAELGDSAVYLCASSQRDSMDTQYFGPGTRLTVL.

V gene TRBV28 combines with J gene TRBJ2-2; TRBD2 matches 8 bases. The V gene's germline CDR1 is MDHEN and CDR2 SYDVKM. The CDR3 totals 15 residues. J lost 6 bases, V lost 6 bases, and 9 bases had no gene match. CDR3 DNA: TGTGCCAGCAGAAGAATCAGCGGGGGTCCCGGGGAGCTGTTTTTT. Translating it yields CASRRISGGPGELFF.

This chain uses TRBV6-4 with TRBJ1-6; tentatively, D is TRBD1 (5 bases). The germline V and J ends were trimmed by 3 bases and 7 bases, with 13 bases remaining between them. This CDR3 comprises 15 residues. In germline, CDR1 is MRHNA, CDR2 SNTAGT. CDR3 amino acids: CASSESDRENSPLHF. In DNA, the CDR3 is TGTGCCAGCAGTGAATCCGACAGAGAGAATTCACCCCTCCACTTT.

This clone was seen only once. The chain recombines TRBV6-6 with TRBJ1-1, with TRBD1 matching 8 bases. The germline CDR1 and CDR2 sequences are MNHNY and SVGAGI (reference sequence). The CDR3 runs to 14 residues. V was pared by 2 bases and J by 4 bases, with 3 bases of the junction left unmatched. CDR3 DNA: TGTGCCAGCAGTTACGGACAGGGTTTCACTGAAGCTTTCTTT. This gives the protein CASSYGQGFTEAFF.